The 10 T cell receptor beta chains presented below share a single source sample, sequenced in a study of cytomegalovirus exposure and HLA in healthy donors. The primer mix had 60 Vbeta and 13 Jbeta primers. Profiled with immunoSEQ multiplex PCR; TCRdb holds only in-frame clones, not every one. The sample lists more than 150,000 clones; more than 70% were seen once. Sequenced input: PBMCs. The receptors stem from a girl between 10 and 17 years old in good health and CMV-seropositive.

This rearrangement joins TRBV7-8 to TRBJ1-1, with 7 bases that match TRBD1. In germline, CDR1 is SGHVS, CDR2 FQNEAQ. V shed 5 bases and J 1 base; nucleotides not matched to a gene: 4. CDR3 length equals 14 residues. For the CDR3, the DNA is TGTGCCAGCAGCCCAGGGGGTCCGAACACTGAAGCTTTCTTT. The encoded protein is CASSPGGPNTEAFF.

V usage is TRBV30 and J usage is TRBJ2-5, with D possibly matching TRBD2 (6 bases). V was clipped by 0 bases and J by 4 bases, with 6 bases between them. This CDR3 region has 12 residues. The germline V gene encodes CDR1 GTSNPN and CDR2 SVGIG (reference sequence). The CDR3: CAWSVGGETQYF. For the CDR3, the DNA is TGTGCCTGGAGTGTCGGGGGAGAGACCCAGTACTTC.

J is TRBJ1-1 and V is TRBV7-9, with TRBD1 matching 10 bases. V gave up 4 bases and J gave up 4 bases; unmatched junction bases: 6. The V gene's germline CDR1 is SEHNR and CDR2 FQNEAQ (reference sequence). CDR3 length: 15 residues. CDR3 sequence: CASSSPGQGFTEAFF. Written as DNA, the CDR3 is TGTGCCAGCAGCTCACCGGGACAGGGGTTCACTGAAGCTTTCTTT. The variable domain in full, with the rest retrieved from reference TRBV7-9 and TRBJ1-1, is DTGVSQNPRHKITKRGQNVTFRCDPISEHNRLYWYRQTLGQGPEFLTYFQNEAQLEKSRLLSDRFSAERPKGSFSTLEIQRTEQGDSAMYLCASSSPGQGFTEAFFGQGTRLTVV.

The chain couples TRBV11-3 to TRBJ2-5; 7 bases are shared with TRBD2. The CDR3 contains 14 residues. With V trimmed by 5 bases and J by 1 base, 4 bases remained unmatched. Germline V gene lookup returns CDR1 SGHNT and CDR2 YENEEA. The DNA of the CDR3 is TGTGCCAGCAGCGCGTGGGGGGGCCAAGAGACCCAGTACTTC. The encoded protein is CASSAWGGQETQYF.

This chain connects TRBV4-1 to TRBJ2-7; weak D call: TRBD1 (5 bases). This CDR3 comprises 14 residues. V was trimmed by 1 base and J by 4 bases, leaving 11 bases between them. CDR1 is MGHRA, CDR2 YSYEKL, per germline. The CDR3 here is CASSQGQGFYEQYF. CDR3 sequence (DNA): TGCGCCAGCAGCCAAGGGCAGGGCTTTTACGAGCAGTACTTC.

This clone was observed once. V usage is TRBV4-2 and J usage is TRBJ2-1; 8 positions match TRBD2. This CDR3 is built from 16 residues. V was pared by 4 bases and J by 2 bases, with 7 bases of the junction left unmatched. The V gene's germline CDR1 is LGHNA and CDR2 YNFKEQ. CDR3 in DNA: TGTGCCAGCAGCCGATCAGCGGGAGACGCCTACAATGAGCAGTTCTTC. It translates to CASSRSAGDAYNEQFF.

The chain carries TRBV5-4 and TRBJ1-1; TRBD1 is a possible D gene (5 bases). Germline assignment: CDR1 SGHNT and CDR2 YYREEE (reference sequence). This CDR3 contains 15 residues. The V gene lost 2 bases and the J gene lost 1 base, with 12 bases spanning the gap. The DNA of the CDR3 is TGTGCCAGCAGCTTCTCGACAGTTTCGAACACTGAAGCTTTCTTT. Translated, it gives CASSFSTVSNTEAFF. The variable domain in full, completed from reference TRBV5-4 and TRBJ1-1, reads ETGVTQSPTHLIKTRGQQVTLRCSSQSGHNTVSWYQQALGQGPQFIFQYYREEENGRGNFPPRFSGLQFPNYSSELNVNALELDDSALYLCASSFSTVSNTEAFFGQGTRLTVV.

CDR3 sequence: CASSYSRAGQTYEQYF. Written as DNA, the CDR3 is TGTGCCAGCAGTTACTCGCGAGCGGGCCAAACCTACGAGCAGTACTTC. This rearrangement joins TRBV6-5 to TRBJ2-7; a weak D match, TRBD2 (6 bases). The V gene's germline CDR1 is MNHEY and CDR2 SVGAGI. The CDR3 totals 16 residues. V shed 0 bases and J shed 2 bases, with 14 bases lying between them.

The V gene is TRBV7-6, the J gene TRBJ2-3; 8 positions match TRBD2. After removal of 5 bases from V and 4 bases from J, the junction contained 8 bases not matched to a gene. The CDR3 length is 15 residues. CDR1 SGHVS and CDR2 FNYEAQ come from the germline V gene. The CDR3 reads CASSKAREGPDTQYF. The CDR3 DNA reads TGTGCCAGCAGCAAGGCCCGGGAGGGCCCAGATACGCAGTATTTT.

The V call is TRBV5-1, the J call TRBJ1-2; 9 nucleotides line up with TRBD1. After removal of 4 bases from V and 10 bases from J, the junction contained 14 bases not matched to a gene. Germline loops: CDR1 SGHRS, CDR2 YFSETQ. The CDR3 totals 15 residues. CDR3 sequence: CASSASPGQGVLYTF. The CDR3 DNA reads as TGCGCCAGCAGCGCATCCCCGGGACAGGGAGTACTCTACACCTTC.